The clone carrying this T cell receptor beta chain is a singleton in its sample. Sequencing of TCR beta covered CD8+ and CD4+ T cells obtained from blood. In contrast to the negatively isolated CD8+ and CD4+ T cells, TEMRA cells were FACS-enriched. The data originate from a study of CD8 T cells in Susac syndrome. RNA in amounts of about 0.5 to 1 ug was reverse transcribed with random hexamers. Amplification of TCR beta CDR3 spanned 54 Vbeta and 13 Jbeta via immunoSEQ multiplex PCR. MiXCR, applied by TCRdb to the immunoSEQ multiplex PCR reads, yields one record per CDR3 protein. The sample has 120,000 or so distinct CDR3 sequences, roughly 94% seen once; the top ten hold approximately 0.089%. The V segment lost 5 bases and the J segment 6 bases; nucleotides outside the gene matches: 8. Germline V gene lookup returns CDR1 MDHEN and CDR2 SYDVKM. This CDR3 is 14 amino acids long.

The material sequenced was CD4+ T cells from PBMCs. The TCR sequence derives from a human donor in good health. The rearrangement joins TRBV28 to TRBJ2-3, with TRBD1 identical over 7 bases. CDR3 in amino acids: CASSPQTGVDTQYF. CDR3 DNA: TGTGCCAGCAGTCCCCAAACAGGGGTGGATACGCAGTATTTT.